A single T cell receptor beta chain is shown here with its context. Per the study methods: Estimates of nucleated cell counts were drawn from the amplification of reference gene primers. Clones were read by immunoSEQ multiplex PCR, and TCRdb kept only the in-frame ones, dropping some. V and J calls and clone size are copied from that table; D and trimming were computed from the DNA. The sample has about 340,000 clones, 88% seen once; the top ten hold around 7.9%. This specimen comes from a study of blood T cell repertoires in COVID-19. The overall study: Sites in the United States, Italy and Spain provided acute and convalescent COVID-19 samples.

This CDR3 spans 14 amino acids. The germline V gene has CDR1 MNHEY and CDR2 SVGAGI. After removal of 5 bases from V and 5 bases from J, the junction contained 6 bases not matched to a gene. The V gene is TRBV6-5, the J gene TRBJ2-3, with 8 positions matching TRBD2. The TCR originated in a woman aged 65 to 85 with COVID-19, enrolled during active disease. The sequenced sample was peripheral blood. CDR3 region: CASSPGRGGDTQYF. The CDR3 coding sequence is TGTGCCAGCAGTCCTGGACGGGGGGGAGATACGCAGTATTTT.